This note documents a single TCR beta chain sequence. Its antigen is not known. These data are taken from a study of human T cells and chemical hapten exposure. Findings and limits, study-wide: Having alopecia, the donors may differ immunologically from healthy people. Expanded TCRs were compared with controls, and the expanded TCRs formed significantly more large CDR3 similarity clusters.

Germline V gene sequence: CDR1 LNHNV, CDR2 YYDKDF (reference sequence). The CDR3 loop spans 17 amino acids. Trimming removed 0 bases from V and 2 bases from J; junction bases left unmatched: 6. TCRdb reprocessed the RACE reads via MiXCR and lists one record per CDR3 protein. The sample lists 270,000 or so distinct CDR3 sequences; 7.5% to 9% were seen once. The time point denotes: pre-sensitization, week 0. Sample treatment: therapeutic diphenylcyclopropenone sensitization with weekly scalp DPC. Investigators collected blood before applying each patch test. The V call is TRBV15, the J call TRBJ1-5; 8 bases are a match to TRBD1. This receptor was taken from a man aged 18 to 29 with alopecia areata. Some clones in this sample may be carry-over from other donors' samples. This specimen consisted of whole blood, obtained in connection with sensitization to the hapten diphenylcyclopropenone (DPC). The CDR3 bases are TGTGCCACCAGCAGAGAACCCAGGGGGCAAGGCAATCAGCCCCAGCATTTT. This sequence encodes CATSREPRGQGNQPQHF. The entire variable domain, with the rest obtained from reference TRBV15 and TRBJ1-5, is as follows: DAMVIQNPRYQVTQFGKPVTLSCSQTLNHNVMYWYQQKSSQAPKLLFHYYDKDFNNEADTPDNFQSRRPNTSFCFLDIRSPGLGDTAMYLCATSREPRGQGNQPQHFGDGTRLSIL.